Below, one T cell receptor beta chain is given with its context. Relative to the germline gene, one junction end is altered; a read error may explain this. This sample was included in a study of blood T cell repertoires in COVID-19. The CDR3 covers 12 residues. Per germline, CDR1 LGHDT and CDR2 YNNKEL (reference sequence). In the authors' methods: From reference gene primer amplification, estimates of nucleated cell counts were derived. Data came from immunoSEQ multiplex PCR; TCRdb stores just in-frame clones and leaves some out. The V and J calls and clone size are taken from that table; D and trimming were inferred from the DNA. The sample consists of 450,000 or so clones, 85% to 90% of them appearing once.

This receptor was identified in a man between 18 and 35 years old with COVID-19, enrolled during active disease. The sample comprised peripheral blood. This chain joins TRBV3-1 (or the pseudogene TRBV3-2) and TRBJ2-7; a weak D match, TRBD2 (6 bases). CDR3: CASSQDLRDPHF. In DNA form, the CDR3 reads TGTGCCAGCAGCCAAGACTTGCGGGACCCACACTTC.